One and the same sample provided the 2 T cell receptor beta chains below, sequenced in a study of CD8+CD57+ T cells in acquired aplastic anemia. Individuals selected for sequencing had exhibited CD8+CD57+ cell expansion on flow cytometry. Genomic DNA templated the TCR beta VDJ and CDR3 profiling. A single record per CDR3 protein comes from TCRdb applying MiXCR to the reads. The sample includes approximately 250,000 distinct CDR3 sequences, approximately 79% seen only once; the top ten take less than 50%. Sample: sorted CD4+, CD8+, or CD8+CD57+ T cells (not recorded which) from PBMCs. Receptors originate from a human donor with aplastic anemia.

With respect to this clonotype: One end of the junction is discordant with germline, which a read error may explain. The V gene is TRBV5-5, the J gene TRBJ2-1, with D perhaps matching TRBD2 (7 bases). Germline V gene lookup returns CDR1 SGHKS and CDR2 YYEKEE (reference sequence). The CDR3 loop spans 14 amino acids. The CDR3 DNA sequence: TGTGCCACCAGCGATGAGAGGGGGGGTGGCGAGCAGTTCTTC. This encodes CATSDERGGGEQFF.

With respect to this clonotype: This clone may be a read error of a much larger clone one base away. It is likely a read error, because the conserved phenylalanine at the end of the CDR3 is missing. Because the CDR3's place on the DNA is in doubt, the DNA is left out and the CDR3 is given as listed by TCRdb. The CDR3 loop reads CASGDRGTDTQNFGP. This chain joins TRBV2 and TRBJ2-5; TRBD1 reflects the table's D call only, with no check against the DNA. Looked up from germline, CDR1 is SNHLY and CDR2 is FYNNEI. The CDR3 is 15 residues long, counting both termini.